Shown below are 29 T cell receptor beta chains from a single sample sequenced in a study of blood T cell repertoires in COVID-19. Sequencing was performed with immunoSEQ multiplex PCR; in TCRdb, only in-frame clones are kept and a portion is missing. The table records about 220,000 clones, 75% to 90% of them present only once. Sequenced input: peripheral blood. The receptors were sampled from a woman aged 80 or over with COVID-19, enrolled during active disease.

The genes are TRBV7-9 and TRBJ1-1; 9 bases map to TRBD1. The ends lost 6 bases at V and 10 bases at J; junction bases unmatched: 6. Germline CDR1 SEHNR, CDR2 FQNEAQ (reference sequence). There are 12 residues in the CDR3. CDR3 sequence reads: CASSSPDRGAFF. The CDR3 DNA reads TGTGCCAGCAGTTCCCCGGACAGGGGAGCTTTCTTT.

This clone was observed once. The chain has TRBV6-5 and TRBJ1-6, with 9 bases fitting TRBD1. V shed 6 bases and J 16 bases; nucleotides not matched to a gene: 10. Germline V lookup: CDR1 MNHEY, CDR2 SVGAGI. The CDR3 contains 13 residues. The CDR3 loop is CASSAGQGMRLHF. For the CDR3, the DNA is TGTGCCAGCAGCGCGGGACAGGGAATGCGGCTCCACTTT.

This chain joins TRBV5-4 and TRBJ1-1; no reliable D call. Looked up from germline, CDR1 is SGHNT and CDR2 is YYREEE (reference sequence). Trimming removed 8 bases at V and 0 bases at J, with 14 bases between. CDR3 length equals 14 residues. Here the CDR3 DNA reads TGTGCCAGTGGAGGGATAGGAGTGAACACTGAAGCTTTCTTT. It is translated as CASGGIGVNTEAFF.

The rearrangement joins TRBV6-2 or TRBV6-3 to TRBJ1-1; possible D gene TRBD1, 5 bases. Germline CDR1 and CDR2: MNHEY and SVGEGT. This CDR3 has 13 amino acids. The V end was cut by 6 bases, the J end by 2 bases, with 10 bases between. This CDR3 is CASSPRVNTEAFF. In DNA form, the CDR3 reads TGTGCCAGCAGCCCCAGGGTAAACACTGAAGCTTTCTTT.

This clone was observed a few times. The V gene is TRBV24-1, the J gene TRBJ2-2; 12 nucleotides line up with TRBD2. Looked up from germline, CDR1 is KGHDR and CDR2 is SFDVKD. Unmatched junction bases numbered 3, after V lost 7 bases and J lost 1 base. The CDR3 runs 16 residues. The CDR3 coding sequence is TGTGCCACCAGGCCTAGCGGGAGGGGGAACACCGGGGAGCTGTTTTTT. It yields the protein CATRPSGRGNTGELFF.

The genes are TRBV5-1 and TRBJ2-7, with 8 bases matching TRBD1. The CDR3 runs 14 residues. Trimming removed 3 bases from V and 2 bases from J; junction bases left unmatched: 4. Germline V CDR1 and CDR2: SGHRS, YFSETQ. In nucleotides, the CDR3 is TGCGCCAGCAGCTCCAGGACAGGGACCTACGAGCAGTACTTC. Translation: CASSSRTGTYEQYF.

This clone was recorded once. The CDR3 DNA reads TGTGCCAGCAGCTTAGAACTGAGCGGGGGCCAAGAGACCCAGTACTTC. Amino acid sequence: CASSLELSGGQETQYF. The rearrangement joins TRBV7-9 to TRBJ2-5, with 8 bases identical to TRBD2. CDR1 and CDR2 from the germline V gene are SEHNR and FQNEAQ (reference sequence). J was trimmed by 1 base and V by 1 base; bases with no gene match: 5. The CDR3 loop spans 16 amino acids.

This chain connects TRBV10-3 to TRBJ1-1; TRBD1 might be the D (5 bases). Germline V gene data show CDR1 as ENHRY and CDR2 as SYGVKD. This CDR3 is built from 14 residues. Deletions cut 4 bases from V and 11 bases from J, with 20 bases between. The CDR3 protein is CAISGRGRLDAAFF. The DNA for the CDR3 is TGTGCCATCAGTGGGCGGGGACGGCTCGATGCGGCTTTCTTT.

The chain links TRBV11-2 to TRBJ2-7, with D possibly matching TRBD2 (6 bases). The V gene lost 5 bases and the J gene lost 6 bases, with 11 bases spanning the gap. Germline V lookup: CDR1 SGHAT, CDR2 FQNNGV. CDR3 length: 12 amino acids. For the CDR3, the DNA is TGTGCCAGCAGCCATGGAGCGGGCGAGCAGTACTTC. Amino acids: CASSHGAGEQYF. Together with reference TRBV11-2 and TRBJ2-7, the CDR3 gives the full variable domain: EAGVAQSPRYKIIEKRQSVAFWCNPISGHATLYWYQQILGQGPKLLIQFQNNGVVDDSQLPKDRFSAERLKGVDSTLKIQPAKLEDSAVYLCASSHGAGEQYFGPGTRLTVT.

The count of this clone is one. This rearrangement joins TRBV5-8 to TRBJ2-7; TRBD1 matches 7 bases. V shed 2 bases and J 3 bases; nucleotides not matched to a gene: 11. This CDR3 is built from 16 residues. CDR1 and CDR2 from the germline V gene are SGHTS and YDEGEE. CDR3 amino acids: CASSFGPGTAYYEQYF. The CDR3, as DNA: TGTGCCAGCAGCTTTGGGCCCGGGACAGCATACTACGAGCAGTACTTC.

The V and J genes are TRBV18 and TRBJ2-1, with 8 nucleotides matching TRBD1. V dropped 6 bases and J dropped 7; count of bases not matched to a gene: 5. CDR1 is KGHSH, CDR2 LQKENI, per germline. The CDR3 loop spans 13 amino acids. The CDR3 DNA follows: TGTGCCAGCTCCCCTCAGGGGGCGAATGAGCAGTTCTTC. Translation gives CASSPQGANEQFF.

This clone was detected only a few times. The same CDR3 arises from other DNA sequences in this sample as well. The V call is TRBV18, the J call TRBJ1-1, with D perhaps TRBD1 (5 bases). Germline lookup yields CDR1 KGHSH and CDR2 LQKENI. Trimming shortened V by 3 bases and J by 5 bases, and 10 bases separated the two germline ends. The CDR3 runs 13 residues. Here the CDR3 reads CASSPRGGTEAFF. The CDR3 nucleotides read TGTGCCAGCTCACCCCGCGGGGGGACTGAAGCTTTCTTT.

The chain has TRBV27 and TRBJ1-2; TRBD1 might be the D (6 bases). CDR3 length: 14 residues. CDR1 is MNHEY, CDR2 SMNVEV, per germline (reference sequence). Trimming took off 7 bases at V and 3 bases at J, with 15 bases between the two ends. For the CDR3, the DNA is TGTGCCAGCAACCCACAGGGAAGTCACTATGGCTACACCTTC. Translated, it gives CASNPQGSHYGYTF.

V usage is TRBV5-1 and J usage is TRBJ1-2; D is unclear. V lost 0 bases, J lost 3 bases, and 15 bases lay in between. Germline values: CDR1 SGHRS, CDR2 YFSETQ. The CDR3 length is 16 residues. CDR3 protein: CASSLGGSLSYYGYTF. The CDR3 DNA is TGCGCCAGCAGCTTGGGAGGGTCCCTCTCTTACTATGGCTACACCTTC.

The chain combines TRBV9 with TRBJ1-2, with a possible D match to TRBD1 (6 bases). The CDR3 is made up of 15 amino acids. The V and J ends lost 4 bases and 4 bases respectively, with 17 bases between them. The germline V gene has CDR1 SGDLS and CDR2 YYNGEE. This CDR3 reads CASSLGSSGAYGYTF. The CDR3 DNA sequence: TGTGCCAGCAGCCTAGGAAGTTCAGGGGCCTATGGCTACACCTTC.

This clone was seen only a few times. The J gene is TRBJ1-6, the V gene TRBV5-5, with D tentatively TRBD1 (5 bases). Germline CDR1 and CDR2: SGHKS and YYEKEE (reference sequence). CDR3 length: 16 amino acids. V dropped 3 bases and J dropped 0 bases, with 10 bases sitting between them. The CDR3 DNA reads TGTGCCAGCAGCTGGGACTGGAGCTCCTATAATTCACCCCTCCACTTT. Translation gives CASSWDWSSYNSPLHF.

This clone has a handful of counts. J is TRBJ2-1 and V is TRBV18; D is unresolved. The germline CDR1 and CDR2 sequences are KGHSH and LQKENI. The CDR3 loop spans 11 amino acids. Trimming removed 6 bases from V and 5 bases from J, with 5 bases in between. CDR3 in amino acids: CASSRDNEQFF. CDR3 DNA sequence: TGTGCCAGCTCGCGCGACAATGAGCAGTTCTTC.

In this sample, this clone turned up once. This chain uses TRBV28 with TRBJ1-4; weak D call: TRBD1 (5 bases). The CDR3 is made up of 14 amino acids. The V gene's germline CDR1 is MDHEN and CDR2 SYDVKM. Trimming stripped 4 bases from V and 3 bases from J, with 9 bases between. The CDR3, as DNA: TGTGCCAGCAGTTGGGGGGGGGCTAATGAAAAACTGTTTTTT. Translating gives CASSWGGANEKLFF.

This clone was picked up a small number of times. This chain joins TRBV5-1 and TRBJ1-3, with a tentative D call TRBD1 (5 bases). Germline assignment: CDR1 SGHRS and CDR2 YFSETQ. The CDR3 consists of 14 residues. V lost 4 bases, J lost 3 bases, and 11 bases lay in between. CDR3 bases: TGCGCCAGCAGCCAGACAGTCGGTGGAAACACCATATATTTT. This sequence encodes CASSQTVGGNTIYF.

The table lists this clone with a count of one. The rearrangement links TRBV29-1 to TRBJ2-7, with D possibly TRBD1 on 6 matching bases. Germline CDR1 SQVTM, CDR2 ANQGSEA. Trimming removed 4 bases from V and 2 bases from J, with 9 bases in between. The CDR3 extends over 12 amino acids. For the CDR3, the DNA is TGCAGCGTTGGAGACAGGACCTACGAGCAGTACTTC. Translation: CSVGDRTYEQYF.

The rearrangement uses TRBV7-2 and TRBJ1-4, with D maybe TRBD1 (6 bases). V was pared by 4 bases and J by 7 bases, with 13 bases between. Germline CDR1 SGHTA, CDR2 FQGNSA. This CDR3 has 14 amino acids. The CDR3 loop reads CASSSFGQREKLFF. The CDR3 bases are TGTGCCAGCAGCTCCTTTGGACAGCGTGAAAAACTGTTTTTT.

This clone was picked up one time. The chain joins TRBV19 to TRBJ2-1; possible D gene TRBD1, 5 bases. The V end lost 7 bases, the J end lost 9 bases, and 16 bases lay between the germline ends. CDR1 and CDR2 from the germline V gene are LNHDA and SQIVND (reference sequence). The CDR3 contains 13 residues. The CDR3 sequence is CASTILGAREQFF. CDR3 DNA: TGTGCCAGTACCATCCTAGGGGCCCGTGAGCAGTTCTTC.

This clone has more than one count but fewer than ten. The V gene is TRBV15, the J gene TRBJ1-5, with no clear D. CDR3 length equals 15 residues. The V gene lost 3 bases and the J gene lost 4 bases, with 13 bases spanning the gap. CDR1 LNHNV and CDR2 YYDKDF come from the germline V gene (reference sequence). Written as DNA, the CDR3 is TGTGCCACCAGCAGGACGTGGGAGGGTAATCAGCCCCAGCATTTT. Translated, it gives CATSRTWEGNQPQHF.

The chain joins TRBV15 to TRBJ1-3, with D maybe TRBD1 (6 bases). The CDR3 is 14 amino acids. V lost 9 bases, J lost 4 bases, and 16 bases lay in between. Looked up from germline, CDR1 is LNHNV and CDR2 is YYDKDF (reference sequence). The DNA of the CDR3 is TGTGCCACGCGGGGGGCATCCAAGGGAAACACCATATATTTT. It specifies CATRGASKGNTIYF.

For the CDR3, the DNA is TGTGCCAGCAGTTCCGAGGGGGCCAACGTCCTGACTTTC. Encoded protein: CASSSEGANVLTF. The V gene is TRBV7-3, the J gene TRBJ2-6, with unresolved D. Trimming left V 6 bases short and J 4 bases short, with 7 bases between. This CDR3 region has 13 residues. Germline-derived CDR1 and CDR2 are SGHTA and FQGTGA.

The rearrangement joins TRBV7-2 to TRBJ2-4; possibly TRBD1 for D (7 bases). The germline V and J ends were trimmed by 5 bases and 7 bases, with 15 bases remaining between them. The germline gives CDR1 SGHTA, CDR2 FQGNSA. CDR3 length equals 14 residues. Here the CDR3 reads CASSAGQPENIQYF. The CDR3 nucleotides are TGTGCCAGCAGCGCGGGACAGCCAGAGAACATTCAGTACTTC.

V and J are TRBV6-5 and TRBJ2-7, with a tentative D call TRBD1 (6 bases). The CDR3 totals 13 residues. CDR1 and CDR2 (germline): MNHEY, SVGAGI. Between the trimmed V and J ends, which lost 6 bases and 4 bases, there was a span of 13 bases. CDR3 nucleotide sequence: TGTGCCAGCAGCCTAGGGACACCTTACGAGCAGTACTTC. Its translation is CASSLGTPYEQYF.

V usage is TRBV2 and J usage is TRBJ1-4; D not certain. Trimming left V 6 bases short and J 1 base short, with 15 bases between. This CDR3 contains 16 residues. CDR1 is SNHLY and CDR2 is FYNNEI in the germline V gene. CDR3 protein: CASRNLRSGTNEKLFF. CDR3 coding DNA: TGTGCCAGCAGGAACCTCCGATCAGGAACTAATGAAAAACTGTTTTTT. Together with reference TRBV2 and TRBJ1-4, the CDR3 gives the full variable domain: EPEVTQTPSHQVTQMGQEVILRCVPISNHLYFYWYRQILGQKVEFLVSFYNNEISEKSEIFDDQFSVERPDGSNFTLKIRSTKLEDSAMYFCASRNLRSGTNEKLFFGSGTQLSVL.

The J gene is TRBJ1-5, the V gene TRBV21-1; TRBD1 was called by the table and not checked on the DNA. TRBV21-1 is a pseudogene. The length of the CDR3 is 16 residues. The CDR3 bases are TGTGCCAGCAGGCTTGCGACAGGGAACTTCGGTTGGCCCCAGCATTTT. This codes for CASRLATGNFGWPQHF.